This entry describes one TCR beta chain. Sequencing used immunoSEQ multiplex PCR; TCRdb keeps in-frame clones, though not all of them. The profile shows roughly 340,000 clones, about 89% of them singletons. The CDR3 has 16 amino acids. The germline V and J ends were trimmed by 2 bases and 5 bases, with 19 bases remaining between them. In germline, CDR1 is SEHNR, CDR2 FQNEAQ (reference sequence). The sample comes from a study of blood T cell repertoires in COVID-19. V is TRBV7-9 and J is TRBJ2-7, with D perhaps TRBD2 (7 bases). What was sequenced was PBMCs or T cells enriched from blood (not recorded which). The clonotype was recovered from a man in his forties in a cohort exposed to, infected with or recovered from COVID-19 (not recorded which). In nucleotides, the CDR3 is TGTGCCAGCAGCTTACGGGGGCCGGGAGGTCTTGACGAGCAGTACTTC. Its translation: CASSLRGPGGLDEQYF. The full variable domain, completed using reference TRBV7-9 and TRBJ2-7, is DTGVSQNPRHKITKRGQNVTFRCDPISEHNRLYWYRQTLGQGPEFLTYFQNEAQLEKSRLLSDRFSAERPKGSFSTLEIQRTEQGDSAMYLCASSLRGPGGLDEQYFGPGTRLTVT.